This T cell receptor (beta chain) was recovered during a study of Graves' ophthalmopathy and Graves' hyperthyroidism. The study, taken as a whole, reports: In blood, most expanded thyroid clonotypes above 0.001 frequency were also detected.

The CDR3 sequence is 14 residues long. J was trimmed by 9 bases and V by 6 bases; bases with no gene match: 6. Germline CDR1 and CDR2: SNHLY and FYNNEI. Ophthalmopathy-affected donors exhibited moderate-to-severe activity, CAS ≥3, NOSPECS ≥4, and duration under 3 months. Lactation, pregnancy, uncontrolled infections and other autoimmune diseases were all grounds for excluding patients. The evidence that diagnosis relied on was clinical symptoms, serum thyroxine, TRAb, thyroid ultrasound and orbital computed tomography. A word on this clonotype: The antigen is not known.

Amplification from RNA transcripts yielded the TCR beta CDR3 regions. First-round RT-PCR used HTBI primers; second-round multiplex PCR followed. MiXCR, run by TCRdb on the multiplex PCR reads, gives a single entry per CDR3 protein. The sample includes about 240,000 distinct CDR3 sequences, around 42% of them seen just once. Sequenced: peripheral blood. The receptor was isolated from an adult man with Graves' ophthalmopathy. The chain employs TRBV2 and TRBJ1-6; 9 nucleotides match TRBD1. CDR3 coding DNA: TGTGCCAGCAGGCTCGACAGGGGGTCTTCACCCCTCCACTTT. Residues: CASRLDRGSSPLHF. Looking up the rest from reference TRBV2 and TRBJ1-6 gives the full variable domain: EPEVTQTPSHQVTQMGQEVILRCVPISNHLYFYWYRQILGQKVEFLVSFYNNEISEKSEIFDDQFSVERPDGSNFTLKIRSTKLEDSAMYFCASRLDRGSSPLHFGNGTRLTVT.